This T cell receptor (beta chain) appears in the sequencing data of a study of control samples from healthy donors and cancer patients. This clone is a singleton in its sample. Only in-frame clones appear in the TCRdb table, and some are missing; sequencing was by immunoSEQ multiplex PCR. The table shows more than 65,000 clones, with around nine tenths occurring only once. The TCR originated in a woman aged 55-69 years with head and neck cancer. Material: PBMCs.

The CDR3 nucleotides read TGTGCCACCAGCAGAGATCGGGCAGAAACTAACTATGGCTACACCTTC. Amino acids: CATSRDRAETNYGYTF. This chain links TRBV15 with TRBJ1-2; the D is unclear. V lost 0 bases, J lost 0 bases, and 11 bases lay in between. Germline V gene data show CDR1 as LNHNV and CDR2 as YYDKDF (reference sequence). This CDR3 spans 16 amino acids.